Included here is one T cell receptor (beta chain) sequence, with context. These data originate in a study of blood T cell repertoires in COVID-19. Across the study: The United States, Italy and Spain provided the acute and convalescent COVID-19 samples.

During active infection, Seattle patients enrolled and were then monitored through disease. Authors' analysis steps: Amplification with reference gene primers provided the estimates of nucleated cell counts. TCRdb's table, derived via immunoSEQ multiplex PCR, lists solely in-frame clones and lacks some. The DNA was the basis for D and trimming; V, J and clone size are from that table. The data show over 200,000 clones, approximately 86% seen once. After removal of 7 bases from V and 4 bases from J, the junction contained 13 bases not matched to a gene. CDR1 and CDR2 (germline): SGHVS, FQNEAQ. This CDR3 contains 16 residues.

The sequence was collected from a woman aged 25 to 39 with COVID-19, enrolled during active disease. The sequenced sample consisted of peripheral blood. The V gene is TRBV7-8, the J gene TRBJ2-3; the match to TRBD1 covers 8 bases. The CDR3 bases are TGTGCCAGCATCGAAGGGGTGGCAGGGGGCGCAGATACGCAGTATTTT. Translation: CASIEGVAGGADTQYF.